The clone carrying this T cell receptor (beta chain) was seen many times. Antigen unknown. The sample belongs to a study of T-cell reconstitution after alpha-beta-depleted transplantation in children. General study results and limits: Once a year had passed after transplant, T-cell counts and diversity came mostly from newly produced T cells. In some patients, recipient T cells and intrathymic progenitors surviving conditioning explained high day-60 diversity. Expanded clones from the graft, numbering several hundred, reportedly supplied alpha-beta T cells about two months after transplant.

Unique molecular identifiers tagged the TCRbeta library. TCRdb independently ran MiXCR on the PCR reads; one entry per CDR3 protein. Here the sample spans 480,000 or so distinct CDR3 sequences, over 9.5% being singletons. The germline V gene encodes CDR1 SGHNT and CDR2 YYREEE (reference sequence). J lost 7 bases, V lost 4 bases, and 13 bases had no gene match. There are 17 residues in the CDR3. This chain uses TRBV5-4 with TRBJ2-1; 11 positions match TRBD2. This TCR derives from a child aged 2 to 10 with inherited bone marrow failure, due to receive a stem cell transplant. Material: PBMCs, obtained before TCRalphabeta/CD19-depleted stem cell transplant. The CDR3 sequence: CASSDHATSGSYNEQFF. The CDR3 nucleotides are TGTGCCAGCAGCGACCACGCTACTAGCGGGAGTTATAATGAGCAGTTCTTC.